A single sample is the source of the 15 T cell receptor beta chains below, sequenced in a study of blood T cells in healthy people across ages. The use of a sample-barcoded 5' primer and a J-beta primer mix characterized a second PCR of about 7 to 12 cycles. TCRdb re-called the 5' RACE reads with MiXCR, one entry per CDR3 protein. The sample yields around 1.5 million distinct CDR3 sequences, approximately 59% seen once. The material sequenced was blood. Receptors were obtained from a man younger than 35 in good health.

The rearrangement uses TRBV20-1 and TRBJ2-3; weak D call: TRBD2 (5 bases). V was shortened by 7 bases and J by 6 bases, with 14 bases between the two germline ends. There are 12 residues in the CDR3. Germline lookup yields CDR1 DFQATT and CDR2 SNEGSKA (reference sequence). The DNA for the CDR3 is TGCAGTGTTAAGGACTGGATTGATACGCAGTATTTT. This codes for CSVKDWIDTQYF.

The sample holds a few counts of this clonotype. The CDR3 spells CASSRDYPYEQYF. The CDR3 nucleotides are TGTGCCAGCAGTCGGGACTACCCTTACGAGCAGTACTTC. The chain recombines TRBV27 with TRBJ2-4, with 7 bases matching TRBD2. The last part of the DNA fits TRBJ2-7 better; the J call may be wrong. Germline CDR1 and CDR2: MNHEY and SMNVEV (reference sequence). The CDR3 covers 13 residues.

This chain connects TRBV3-1 to TRBJ2-6; 8 positions agree with TRBD1. This CDR3 is 17 amino acids long. Losses at the gene ends were 4 bases for V and 1 base for J; bases not matched to a gene: 6. CDR1 LGHDT and CDR2 YNNKEL come from the germline V gene (reference sequence). The CDR3 protein is CASSRQGAQSGANVLTF. The CDR3 DNA reads TGTGCCAGCAGCCGTCAGGGGGCCCAATCTGGGGCCAACGTCCTGACTTTC.

The chain carries TRBV15 and TRBJ1-1, with D possibly being TRBD1 (5 bases). V was cut by 0 bases and J by 2 bases, with 16 bases left in between. This CDR3 has 17 residues. Germline CDR1 reads LNHNV; CDR2 reads YYDKDF (reference sequence). The DNA for the CDR3 is TGTGCCACCAGCAGAGATACGGCAGGGCGGTTTAACACTGAAGCTTTCTTT. Protein: CATSRDTAGRFNTEAFF.

This clonotype was counted only a few times. The chain combines TRBV10-3 with TRBJ2-3, with 8 bases lining up with TRBD2. V was clipped by 4 bases and J by 0 bases; unmatched bases: 6. Germline CDR1 reads ENHRY; CDR2 reads SYGVKD. The CDR3 has 16 amino acids. CDR3 sequence reads: CAISVGGGASTDTQYF. The CDR3 region has the DNA TGTGCCATCAGTGTCGGGGGGGGAGCCAGCACAGATACGCAGTATTTT.

The chain joins TRBV28 to TRBJ2-3; TRBD1 matches 8 bases. CDR3 size: 16 residues. CDR1 and CDR2 from the germline V gene are MDHEN and SYDVKM. The V gene end was trimmed by 1 base and the J gene end by 0 bases; junction bases not matched to a gene: 3. The CDR3 sequence: CASSLSTGASTDTQYF. The CDR3 region has the DNA TGTGCCAGCAGTTTATCGACAGGGGCAAGCACAGATACGCAGTATTTT.

The chain combines TRBV4-1 with TRBJ2-2, with D possibly TRBD1 on 5 matching bases. CDR3 size: 16 residues. Germline V gene lookup returns CDR1 MGHRA and CDR2 YSYEKL. V lost 4 bases and J lost 8, with 20 bases in between. The CDR3 reads CASSRTLIDAGGELFF. CDR3 coding DNA: TGCGCCAGCAGCCGGACATTGATCGACGCTGGGGGGGAGCTGTTTTTT.

As regards this clonotype: A much larger clone is a single base away; this may be a read error. CDR3 amino acids: CVSSLGSGTDTQYF. The CDR3 coding sequence is TGTGTCAGCAGCTTAGGCTCCGGCACAGATACGCAGTATTTT. The chain recombines TRBV7-2 with TRBJ2-3; D uncertain. Germline loops: CDR1 SGHTA, CDR2 FQGNSA. The CDR3 has 14 amino acids.

V and J are TRBV29-1 and TRBJ1-4; D possibly corresponds to TRBD1 (6 bases). The CDR3 runs to 15 residues. The germline V gene encodes CDR1 SQVTM and CDR2 ANQGSEA. V lost 0 bases to trimming and J lost 2 bases, with 10 bases between them. CDR3 loop: CSVEDRGSTNEKLFF. The CDR3 DNA is TGCAGCGTTGAAGACAGGGGTTCGACTAATGAAAAACTGTTTTTT.

The rearrangement joins TRBV7-8 to TRBJ1-6; 9 nucleotides align to TRBD1. Germline values: CDR1 SGHVS, CDR2 FQNEAQ. The ends lost 2 bases at V and 7 bases at J; junction bases unmatched: 6. CDR3 length: 16 residues. The CDR3 DNA is TGTGCCAGCAGCTTATGGGACAGGGAGGAGAATTCACCCCTCCACTTT. Encoded protein: CASSLWDREENSPLHF.

This rearrangement joins TRBV7-9 to TRBJ2-1, with unresolved D. With the DNA end fitting TRBJ2-7 better, the J assignment may be wrong. Germline assignment: CDR1 SEHNR and CDR2 FQNEAQ (reference sequence). The CDR3 contains 16 residues. The CDR3 spells CASSPPLGKTSYEQYF. The CDR3 bases are TGTGCCAGCAGCCCCCCCTTAGGGAAGACGTCCTACGAGCAGTACTTC.

The V and J genes are TRBV4-1 and TRBJ1-5; D remains unclear. This CDR3 has 20 residues. CDR1 is MGHRA, CDR2 YSYEKL, per germline. Trimming left V 0 bases short and J 1 base short, with 22 bases between. CDR3 in DNA: TGCGCCAGCAGCCAAGATGTTGGGGTGATTGGTATCGGGAGCAATCAGCCCCAGCATTTT. The encoded protein is CASSQDVGVIGIGSNQPQHF.

Here the CDR3 reads CASSGWDSIYEQYF. Here the CDR3 DNA reads TGTGCCAGCAGCGGCTGGGACTCCATCTACGAGCAGTACTTC. This sequence joins TRBV7-2 and TRBJ2-7; possibly TRBD2 for D (6 bases). Trimming removed 5 bases at V and 3 bases at J, with 14 bases between. This CDR3 spans 14 amino acids. Germline assignment: CDR1 SGHTA and CDR2 FQGNSA.

This sequence joins TRBV30 and TRBJ2-7; D is ambiguous. Looked up from germline, CDR1 is GTSNPN and CDR2 is SVGIG (reference sequence). The V end lost 3 bases, the J end lost 4 bases, and 7 bases lay between the germline ends. The CDR3 loop spans 11 amino acids. CDR3 sequence reads: CAWRVDYEQYF. In nucleotides, the CDR3 is TGTGCCTGGAGGGTTGATTACGAGCAGTACTTC.

This clonotype turned up a few times. This chain connects TRBV11-2 to TRBJ2-3; 7 nucleotides match TRBD2. The V gene's germline CDR1 is SGHAT and CDR2 FQNNGV. The CDR3 has 15 residues. Losses at the gene ends were 3 bases for V and 0 bases for J; bases not matched to a gene: 3. In DNA form, the CDR3 reads TGTGCCAGCAGCTTGAATAGCGGGAGCACAGATACGCAGTATTTT. This gives the protein CASSLNSGSTDTQYF. The full variable domain, its missing parts supplied by reference TRBV11-2 and TRBJ2-3, is EAGVAQSPRYKIIEKRQSVAFWCNPISGHATLYWYQQILGQGPKLLIQFQNNGVVDDSQLPKDRFSAERLKGVDSTLKIQPAKLEDSAVYLCASSLNSGSTDTQYFGPGTRLTVL.